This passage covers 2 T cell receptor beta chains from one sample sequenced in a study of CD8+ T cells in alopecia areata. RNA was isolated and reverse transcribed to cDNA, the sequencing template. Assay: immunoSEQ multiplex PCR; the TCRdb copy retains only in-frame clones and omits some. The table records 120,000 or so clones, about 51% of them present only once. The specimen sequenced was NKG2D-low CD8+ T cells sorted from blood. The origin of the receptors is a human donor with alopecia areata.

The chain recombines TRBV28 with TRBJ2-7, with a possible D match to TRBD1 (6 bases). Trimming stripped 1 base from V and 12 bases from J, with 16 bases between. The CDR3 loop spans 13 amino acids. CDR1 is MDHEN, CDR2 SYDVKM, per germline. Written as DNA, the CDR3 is TGTGCCAGCAGTTTATCTCTCTGGGACACCGGGTACTTC. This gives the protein CASSLSLWDTGYF.

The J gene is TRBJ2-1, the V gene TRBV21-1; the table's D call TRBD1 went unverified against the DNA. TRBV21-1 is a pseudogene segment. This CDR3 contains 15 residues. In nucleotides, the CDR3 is TGTGCCAGCAGCAAACTTGACAAACTTAACAATGAGCAGTTCTTC. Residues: CASSKLDKLNNEQFF.